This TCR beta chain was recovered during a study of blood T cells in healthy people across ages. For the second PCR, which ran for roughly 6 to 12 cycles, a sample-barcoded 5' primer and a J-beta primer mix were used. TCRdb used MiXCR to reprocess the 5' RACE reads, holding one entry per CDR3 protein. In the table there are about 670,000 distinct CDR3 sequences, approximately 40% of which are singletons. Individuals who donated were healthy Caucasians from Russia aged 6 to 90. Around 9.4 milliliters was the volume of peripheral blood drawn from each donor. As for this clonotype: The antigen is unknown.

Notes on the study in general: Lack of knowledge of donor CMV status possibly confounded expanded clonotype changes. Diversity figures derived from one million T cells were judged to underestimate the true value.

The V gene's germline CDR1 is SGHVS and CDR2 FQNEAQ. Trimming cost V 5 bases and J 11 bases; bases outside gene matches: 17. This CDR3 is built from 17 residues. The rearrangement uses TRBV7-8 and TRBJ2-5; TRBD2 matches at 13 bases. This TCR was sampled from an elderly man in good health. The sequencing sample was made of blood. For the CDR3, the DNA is TGTGCCAGCAGCCGGCGGACTAGCGGGGGACAAAACAATGAGCAGTACTTC. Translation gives CASSRRTSGGQNNEQYF.